This T cell receptor beta chain was retrieved from a study of circulating and synovial CD4+ cells in juvenile arthritis. Remarks on this clone: No antigen is known for it.

Patients with active juvenile idiopathic arthritis donated these samples. Germline CDR1 reads MNHEY; CDR2 reads SMNVEV (reference sequence). This CDR3 region has 13 residues. V was trimmed by 3 bases and J by 4 bases, leaving 9 bases between them. Findings and caveats of the study: CPL versus bulk CD4 samples: T cell genome counts differed by at least an order of magnitude. Vbeta family usage analysis did not detect the pathogenic-like versus bulk difference. Shared-clonotype fractions with synovium likely underestimate full repertoire overlap.

TCRdb keeps only in-frame clones here, not all; method: immunoSEQ multiplex PCR. The data contain 30,000 to 40,000 clones, about 95% of them seen just once; the ten biggest clones take up about 0.19%. This sequence joins TRBV27 and TRBJ1-2; TRBD1 is a possible D gene (5 bases). Input material: CD4+ T cells from blood. This receptor was taken from a human donor with juvenile idiopathic arthritis. The CDR3 DNA sequence: TGTGCCAGCAGTTTGTCAGGGCCCTATGGCTACACCTTC. Its translation: CASSLSGPYGYTF.